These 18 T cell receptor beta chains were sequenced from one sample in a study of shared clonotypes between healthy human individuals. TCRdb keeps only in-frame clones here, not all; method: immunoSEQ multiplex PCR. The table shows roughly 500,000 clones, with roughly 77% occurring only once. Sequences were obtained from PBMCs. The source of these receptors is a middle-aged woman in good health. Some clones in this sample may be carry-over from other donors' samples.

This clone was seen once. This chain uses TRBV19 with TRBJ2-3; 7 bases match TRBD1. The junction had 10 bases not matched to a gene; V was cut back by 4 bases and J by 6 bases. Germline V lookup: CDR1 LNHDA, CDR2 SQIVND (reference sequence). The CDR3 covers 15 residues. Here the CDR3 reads CASSTPRQGSDTQYF. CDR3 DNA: TGTGCCAGTAGTACCCCCCGACAGGGTTCGGATACGCAGTATTTT. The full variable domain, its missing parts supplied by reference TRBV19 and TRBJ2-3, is DGGITQSPKYLFRKEGQNVTLSCEQNLNHDAMYWYRQDPGQGLRLIYYSQIVNDFQKGDIAEGYSVSREKKESFPLTVTSAQKNPTAFYLCASSTPRQGSDTQYFGPGTRLTVL.

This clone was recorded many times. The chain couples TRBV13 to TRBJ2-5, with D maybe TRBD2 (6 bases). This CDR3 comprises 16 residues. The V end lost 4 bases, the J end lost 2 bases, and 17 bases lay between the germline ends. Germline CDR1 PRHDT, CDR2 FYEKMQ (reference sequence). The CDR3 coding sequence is TGTGCCAGCAGCTCCAGGCTTAGCGGCCAACAAGAGACCCAGTACTTC. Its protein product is CASSSRLSGQQETQYF.

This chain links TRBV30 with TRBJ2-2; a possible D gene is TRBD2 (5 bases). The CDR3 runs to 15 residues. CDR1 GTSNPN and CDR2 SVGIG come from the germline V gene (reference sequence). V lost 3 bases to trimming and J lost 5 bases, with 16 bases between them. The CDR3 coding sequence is TGTGCCTGGAGGGCGAGGGAGAGGTGGACCGGGGAGCTGTTTTTT. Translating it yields CAWRARERWTGELFF. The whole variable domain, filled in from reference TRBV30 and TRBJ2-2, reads SQTIHQWPATLVQPVGSPLSLECTVEGTSNPNLYWYRQAAGRGLQLLFYSVGIGQISSEVPQNLSASRPQDRQFILSSKKLLLSDSGFYLCAWRARERWTGELFFGEGSRLTVL.

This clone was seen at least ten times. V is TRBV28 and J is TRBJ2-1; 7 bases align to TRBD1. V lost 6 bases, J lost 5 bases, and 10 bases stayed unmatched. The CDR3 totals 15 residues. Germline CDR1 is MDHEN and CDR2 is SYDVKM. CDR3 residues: CASRTGATSHNEQFF. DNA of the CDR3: TGTGCCAGCAGAACAGGGGCGACCTCTCACAATGAGCAGTTCTTC.

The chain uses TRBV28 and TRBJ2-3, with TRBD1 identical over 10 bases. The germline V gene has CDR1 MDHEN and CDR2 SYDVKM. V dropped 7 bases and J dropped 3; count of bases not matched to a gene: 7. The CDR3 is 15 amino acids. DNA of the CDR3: TGTGCCAGCACCCCGGGGACAGGGGTGACAGATACGCAGTATTTT. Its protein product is CASTPGTGVTDTQYF.

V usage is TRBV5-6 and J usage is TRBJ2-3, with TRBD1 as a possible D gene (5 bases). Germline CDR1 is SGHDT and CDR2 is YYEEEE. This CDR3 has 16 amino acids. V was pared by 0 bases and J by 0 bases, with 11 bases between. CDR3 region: CASSLAAGLSTDTQYF. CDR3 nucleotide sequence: TGTGCCAGCAGCTTGGCCGCAGGGTTAAGCACAGATACGCAGTATTTT.

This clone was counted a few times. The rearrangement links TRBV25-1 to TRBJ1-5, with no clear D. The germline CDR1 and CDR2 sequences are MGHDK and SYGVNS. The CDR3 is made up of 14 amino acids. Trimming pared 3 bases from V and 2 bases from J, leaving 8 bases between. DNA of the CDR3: TGTGCCAGCAGTGACTATAGGGGCAATCAGCCCCAGCATTTT. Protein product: CASSDYRGNQPQHF.

The CDR3 region has the DNA TGTGCCAGCAGTAGTTGGTCCGTTAACACTGAAGCTTTCTTT. It is translated as CASSSWSVNTEAFF. The chain is built from TRBV2 and TRBJ1-1; no clear D gene. In germline, CDR1 is SNHLY, CDR2 FYNNEI. V dropped 5 bases and J dropped 2 bases, with 12 bases sitting between them. This CDR3 has 14 amino acids.

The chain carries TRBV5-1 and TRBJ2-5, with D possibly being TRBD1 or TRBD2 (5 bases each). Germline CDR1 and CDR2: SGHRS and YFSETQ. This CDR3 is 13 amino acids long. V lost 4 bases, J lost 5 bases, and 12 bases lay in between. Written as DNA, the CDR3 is TGCGCCAGCAGCGCCATGGGGGTGGAGACCCAGTACTTC. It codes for CASSAMGVETQYF.

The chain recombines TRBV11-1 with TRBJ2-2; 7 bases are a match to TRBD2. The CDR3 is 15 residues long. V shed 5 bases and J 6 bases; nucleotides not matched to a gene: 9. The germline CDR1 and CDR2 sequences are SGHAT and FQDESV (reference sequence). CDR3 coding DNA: TGTGCCAGCAGCCGATGGGACTACCGGTCCGGGGAGCTGTTTTTT. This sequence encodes CASSRWDYRSGELFF. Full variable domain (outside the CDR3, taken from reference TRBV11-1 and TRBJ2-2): EAEVAQSPRYKITEKSQAVAFWCDPISGHATLYWYRQILGQGPELLVQFQDESVVDDSQLPKDRFSAERLKGVDSTLKIQPAELGDSAMYLCASSRWDYRSGELFFGEGSRLTVL.

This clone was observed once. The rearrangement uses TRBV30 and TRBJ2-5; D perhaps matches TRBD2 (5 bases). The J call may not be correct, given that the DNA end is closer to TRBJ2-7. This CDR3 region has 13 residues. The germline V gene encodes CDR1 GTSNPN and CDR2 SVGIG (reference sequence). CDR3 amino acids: CAWRGPRVGEQYF. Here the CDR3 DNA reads TGTGCCTGGAGAGGTCCGCGGGTAGGCGAGCAGTACTTC.

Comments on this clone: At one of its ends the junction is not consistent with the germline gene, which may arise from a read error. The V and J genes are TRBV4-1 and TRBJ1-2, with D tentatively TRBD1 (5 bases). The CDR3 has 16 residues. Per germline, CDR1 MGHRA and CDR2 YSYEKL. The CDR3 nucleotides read TGCGCCAGCAGCCAAGAGGGGACGCATGCTAATTATGGCTACACCTTC. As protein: CASSQEGTHANYGYTF.

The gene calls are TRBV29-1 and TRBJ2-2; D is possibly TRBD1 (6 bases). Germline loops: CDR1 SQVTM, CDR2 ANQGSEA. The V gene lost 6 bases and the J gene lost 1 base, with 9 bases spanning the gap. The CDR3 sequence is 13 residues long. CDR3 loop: CSVRGKNTGELFF. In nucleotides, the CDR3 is TGCAGCGTCAGGGGAAAGAACACCGGGGAGCTGTTTTTT.

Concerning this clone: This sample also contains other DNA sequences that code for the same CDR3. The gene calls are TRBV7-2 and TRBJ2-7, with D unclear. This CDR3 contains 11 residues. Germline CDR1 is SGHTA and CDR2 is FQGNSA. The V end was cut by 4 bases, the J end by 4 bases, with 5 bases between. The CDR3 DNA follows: TGTGCCAGCAGCTCGCTTTACGAGCAGTACTTC. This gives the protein CASSSLYEQYF.

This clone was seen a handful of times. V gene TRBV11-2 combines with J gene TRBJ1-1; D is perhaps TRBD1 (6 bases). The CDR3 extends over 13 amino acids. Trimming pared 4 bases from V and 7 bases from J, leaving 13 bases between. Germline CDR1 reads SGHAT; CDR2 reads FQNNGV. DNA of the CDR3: TGTGCCAGCAGCTCCCTCGGGGGCGGTGAAGCTTTCTTT. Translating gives CASSSLGGGEAFF.

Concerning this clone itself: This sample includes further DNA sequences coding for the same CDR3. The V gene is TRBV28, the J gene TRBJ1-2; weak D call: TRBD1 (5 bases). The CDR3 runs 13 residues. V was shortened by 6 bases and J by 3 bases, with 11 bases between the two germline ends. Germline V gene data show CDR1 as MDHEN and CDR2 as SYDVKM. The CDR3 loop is CASRSGTDYGYTF. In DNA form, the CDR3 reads TGTGCCAGCAGGTCCGGGACGGACTATGGCTACACCTTC.

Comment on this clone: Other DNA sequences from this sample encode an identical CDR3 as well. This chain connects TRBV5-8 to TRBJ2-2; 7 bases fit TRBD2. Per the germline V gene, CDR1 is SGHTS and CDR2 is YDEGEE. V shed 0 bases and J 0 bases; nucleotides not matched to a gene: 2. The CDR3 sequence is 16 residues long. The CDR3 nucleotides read TGTGCCAGCAGCTTGGGCCTAGCGGCGAACACCGGGGAGCTGTTTTTT. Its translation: CASSLGLAANTGELFF.

CDR3 DNA sequence: TGTGCCAGCCGCCCTCCCAGGGGGCCGAGTACTGAAGCTTTCTTT. Its translation is CASRPPRGPSTEAFF. The rearrangement links TRBV28 to TRBJ1-1, with 8 bases aligning to TRBD1. CDR3 length: 15 amino acids. Per the germline V gene, CDR1 is MDHEN and CDR2 is SYDVKM. J gave up 5 bases and V 8 bases, and 13 bases lay outside the gene matches.